The following is a TCR beta chain sequence with its context. Antigen: not known. Researchers defined stable Graves' hyperthyroidism as no ophthalmopathy progression within 18 months. This specimen belongs to a study of T cells in Graves' hyperthyroidism and ophthalmopathy. Findings and limits, study-wide: Most clonotypes expanded in the thyroid (above 0.001) were also present in blood. A median about 6.2 months before onset, the model predicted ophthalmopathy. Classification by a 13 V-J model distinguished ophthalmopathy from stable hyperthyroidism.

Researchers took RNA transcripts and amplified the TCR beta CDR3 regions from them. A set of HTBI primers served as the primers for a first-round RT-PCR of the TCR CDR3. TCRdb re-derived calls from the multiplex PCR reads in MiXCR, one entry per CDR3 protein. Of 450,000 to 700,000 distinct CDR3 sequences in the sample, under 60% were seen once. The TCR comes from a woman younger than 30 with Graves' hyperthyroidism. Specimen: peripheral blood or thyroid tissue (not recorded which).

The CDR3 spells CASSTPGGQGRSPLHF. The CDR3 DNA sequence: TGTGCCAGCAGTACCCCCGGAGGACAAGGTCGGTCACCCCTCCACTTT. The chain has TRBV27 and TRBJ1-6; a weak D match, TRBD1 (5 bases). The V and J ends lost 5 bases and 10 bases respectively, with 21 bases between them. The CDR3 runs 16 residues. CDR1 and CDR2 (germline): MNHEY, SMNVEV (reference sequence).